This T cell receptor (beta chain) comes out of a study of T cell responses to AZD1222 COVID-19 vaccine. Produced via immunoSEQ multiplex PCR; TCRdb's table is partial and in-frame only. The table records approximately 120,000 clones, 87% of them present only once. Within the sample, this clone is medium-sized. V dropped 0 bases and J dropped 2 bases, with 12 bases sitting between them. The CDR3 totals 15 residues. Germline CDR1 and CDR2: SGDLS and YYNGEE. The clonotype originates from an adult who received the AZD1222 COVID-19 vaccine. The chain carries TRBV9 and TRBJ2-7; D uncertain. This specimen was peripheral blood, taken 28 days after the second AZD1222 dose. DNA of the CDR3: TGTGCCAGCAGCGTAGTCCCCTCTCCAACCTACGAGCAGTACTTC. This encodes CASSVVPSPTYEQYF.